The 3 T cell receptor beta chains presented below share a single source sample, sequenced in a study of T cells in Graves' hyperthyroidism and ophthalmopathy. Amplification of TCR beta CDR3 regions used RNA as the template. Using the HTBI primer set, a first-round RT-PCR was run on the TCR CDR3. One entry per CDR3 protein, called by TCRdb with MiXCR from the multiplex PCR reads. Seen here are 450,000 to 700,000 distinct CDR3 sequences, approximately 44% observed once, and the top ten hold around 20%. Specimen: peripheral blood or thyroid tissue (not recorded which). Receptor source: an adult woman with Graves' disease, either hyperthyroidism or ophthalmopathy (not recorded which).

The chain recombines TRBV25-1 with TRBJ2-3; possible D gene TRBD2, 5 bases. CDR3 length: 16 residues. Germline V gives CDR1 MGHDK, CDR2 SYGVNS. Trimming cost V 4 bases and J 2 bases, with 16 bases left between them. The CDR3: CASSATRGGYTDTQYF. DNA of the CDR3: TGTGCCAGCAGTGCTACCCGGGGTGGCTACACAGATACGCAGTATTTT.

The chain combines TRBV12-3 or TRBV12-4 with TRBJ1-5; 8 bases are shared with TRBD1. The CDR3 contains 16 residues. V was pared by 6 bases and J by 0 bases, with 7 bases of the junction left unmatched. The CDR3 nucleotides are TGTGCCAGCAGAAAGGGACAGGTTATTAGCAATCAGCCCCAGCATTTT. This sequence encodes CASRKGQVISNQPQHF.

This chain connects TRBV11-2 to TRBJ2-7; 9 bases line up with TRBD1. Germline CDR1 reads SGHAT; CDR2 reads FQNNGV. CDR3 length equals 15 residues. V shed 3 bases, J shed 3 bases, and the junction held 6 bases outside the gene matches. Here the CDR3 reads CASSFPTGGHYEQYF. CDR3 coding DNA: TGTGCCAGCAGCTTCCCGACAGGGGGTCACTACGAGCAGTACTTC.